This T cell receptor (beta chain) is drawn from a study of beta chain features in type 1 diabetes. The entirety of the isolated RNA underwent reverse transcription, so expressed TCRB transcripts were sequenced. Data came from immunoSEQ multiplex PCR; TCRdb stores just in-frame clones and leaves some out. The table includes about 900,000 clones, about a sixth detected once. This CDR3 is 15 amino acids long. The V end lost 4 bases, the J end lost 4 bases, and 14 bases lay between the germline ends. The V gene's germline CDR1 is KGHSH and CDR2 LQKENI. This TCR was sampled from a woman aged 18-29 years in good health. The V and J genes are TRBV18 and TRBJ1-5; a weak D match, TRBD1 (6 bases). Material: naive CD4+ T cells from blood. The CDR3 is CASSRNTGQNQPQHF. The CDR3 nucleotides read TGTGCCAGCTCACGGAACACAGGGCAAAATCAGCCCCAGCATTTT.